The next 23 T cell receptor beta chains were all read from a single sample in a study of cytomegalovirus exposure and HLA in healthy donors. 13 Jbeta primers and 60 Vbeta primers were used for the PCR. Measured with immunoSEQ multiplex PCR; TCRdb has only the in-frame clones, and not every one. The table lists around 220,000 clones, nearly 80% of them singletons. Sequencing used PBMCs. Receptor source: a man between 18 and 29 years old in good health and CMV-seronegative.

This clone was recorded a few times. The chain uses TRBV2 and TRBJ2-7, with 11 bases identical to TRBD1. The CDR3 sequence is 12 residues long. The ends lost 6 bases at V and 7 bases at J; junction bases unmatched: 2. Germline CDR1 reads SNHLY; CDR2 reads FYNNEI. The CDR3 reads CASSGQGAEQYF. The CDR3 DNA reads as TGTGCCAGCAGCGGACAGGGGGCTGAGCAGTACTTC.

The chain carries TRBV6-6 and TRBJ1-5; perhaps TRBD1 as D (6 bases). Trimming cost V 6 bases and J 0 bases, with 15 bases left between them. This CDR3 is built from 16 residues. Germline V gene sequence: CDR1 MNHNY, CDR2 SVGAGI (reference sequence). The CDR3 region is CASRKTGTYSNQPQHF. The CDR3 DNA sequence: TGTGCCAGCAGAAAGACGGGGACATATAGCAATCAGCCCCAGCATTTT.

J is TRBJ1-1 and V is TRBV28; perhaps TRBD1 as D (6 bases). The V end lost 2 bases, the J end lost 6 bases, and 13 bases lay between the germline ends. The germline CDR1 and CDR2 sequences are MDHEN and SYDVKM. The CDR3 runs 14 residues. CDR3: CASSLMEGGAEAFF. The CDR3 DNA sequence: TGTGCCAGCAGTTTAATGGAGGGGGGGGCTGAAGCTTTCTTT. The entire variable domain, with the rest obtained from reference TRBV28 and TRBJ1-1, is as follows: DVKVTQSSRYLVKRTGEKVFLECVQDMDHENMFWYRQDPGLGLRLIYFSYDVKMKEKGDIPEGYSVSREKKERFSLILESASTNQTSMYLCASSLMEGGAEAFFGQGTRLTVV.

The J gene is TRBJ2-7, the V gene TRBV4-2; 7 bases are a match to TRBD1. There are 15 residues in the CDR3. Germline V gene sequence: CDR1 LGHNA, CDR2 YNFKEQ. After removal of 6 bases from V and 4 bases from J, the junction contained 12 bases not matched to a gene. The CDR3 nucleotides are TGTGCCAGCAGACCGACAGGGTTGGGGTCATACGAGCAGTACTTC. It specifies CASRPTGLGSYEQYF.

The V call is TRBV27, the J call TRBJ1-1; TRBD1 agrees at 7 bases. This CDR3 contains 15 residues. In germline, CDR1 is MNHEY, CDR2 SMNVEV (reference sequence). Trimming removed 5 bases from V and 4 bases from J; junction bases left unmatched: 10. DNA for the CDR3: TGTGCCAGCAGTCCGCGTACAGGGGTGGGCACTGAAGCTTTCTTT. As protein: CASSPRTGVGTEAFF.

The chain carries TRBV5-5 and TRBJ1-1; possibly TRBD1 for D (6 bases). CDR3 length: 13 residues. CDR1 SGHKS and CDR2 YYEKEE come from the germline V gene (reference sequence). Trimming took 5 bases from V and 2 from J, leaving 10 bases between them. CDR3 amino acids: CASRQGGNTEAFF. For the CDR3, the DNA is TGTGCCAGCAGACAGGGTGGTAACACTGAAGCTTTCTTT.

The table lists this clone with a few counts. The chain joins TRBV29-1 to TRBJ1-2; 8 bases agree with TRBD1. Losses at the gene ends were 7 bases for V and 7 bases for J; bases not matched to a gene: 8. The germline V gene encodes CDR1 SQVTM and CDR2 ANQGSEA. The CDR3 loop spans 12 amino acids. CDR3 protein: CSARTGSFGYTF. The DNA of the CDR3 is TGCAGCGCCCGGACAGGGTCCTTTGGCTACACCTTC.

V gene TRBV27 combines with J gene TRBJ2-1; 8 bases align to TRBD2. The CDR3 length is 16 residues. With V trimmed by 5 bases and J by 6 bases, 12 bases remained unmatched. The germline gives CDR1 MNHEY, CDR2 SMNVEV (reference sequence). In nucleotides, the CDR3 is TGTGCCAGCAGTCCCGCCGGGACTAGTAAAGGCAATGAGCAGTTCTTC. Translating it yields CASSPAGTSKGNEQFF.

The gene calls are TRBV5-1 and TRBJ2-2; TRBD1 matches 9 bases. Per the germline V gene, CDR1 is SGHRS and CDR2 is YFSETQ. V trimming: 3 bases; J trimming: 6 bases; junction bases outside the gene matches: 6. This CDR3 region has 15 residues. CDR3 DNA sequence: TGCGCCAGCAGCTCCGGGACAGGGTATCCCGGGGAGCTGTTTTTT. Its translation: CASSSGTGYPGELFF.

The chain is built from TRBV6-1 and TRBJ2-5; 7 bases line up with TRBD1. J was trimmed by 5 bases and V by 7 bases; bases with no gene match: 10. Germline-derived CDR1 and CDR2 are MNHNS and SASEGT. The CDR3 sequence is 14 residues long. The CDR3 nucleotides read TGTGCCAGCAATCGACAGGGTGGCCAGGAGACCCAGTACTTC. It translates to CASNRQGGQETQYF.

The chain uses TRBV9 and TRBJ2-2, with 8 bases identical to TRBD2. This CDR3 region has 15 residues. Unmatched junction bases numbered 8, after V lost 5 bases and J lost 5 bases. Germline assignment: CDR1 SGDLS and CDR2 YYNGEE. CDR3 nucleotides: TGTGCCAGCAGTTGGGTAGCGGGAACTACCGGGGAGCTGTTTTTT. It translates to CASSWVAGTTGELFF.

The V and J genes are TRBV5-4 and TRBJ1-5, with D maybe TRBD1 (6 bases). The germline gives CDR1 SGHNT, CDR2 YYREEE (reference sequence). This CDR3 has 15 amino acids. The germline V and J ends were trimmed by 0 bases and 7 bases, with 14 bases remaining between them. Written as DNA, the CDR3 is TGTGCCAGCAGCTTGGAATTGGGGGCTTACCAGCCCCAGCATTTT. Protein product: CASSLELGAYQPQHF.

Note on this clone: One end of the junction varies from germline; a read error may be responsible. The J gene is TRBJ2-3, the V gene TRBV7-9; TRBD2 matches at 7 bases. The CDR3 sequence is 13 residues long. Germline V gives CDR1 SEHNR, CDR2 FQNEAQ (reference sequence). CDR3 sequence: CSSSGESRDTQYF. CDR3 DNA: TGTTCCAGCAGCGGGGAGAGCCGGGATACGCAGTATTTT.

CDR3 region: CASSPGLAGGPGPLHEQFF. CDR3 coding DNA: TGTGCCAGCAGCCCGGGACTAGCGGGGGGGCCGGGGCCTTTGCATGAGCAGTTCTTC. The J gene is TRBJ2-1, the V gene TRBV11-2; TRBD2 aligns across 16 bases. V shed 5 bases and J 8 bases; nucleotides not matched to a gene: 15. This CDR3 is built from 19 residues. Germline-derived CDR1 and CDR2 are SGHAT and FQNNGV.

The J gene is TRBJ2-1, the V gene TRBV30, with 8 bases fitting TRBD2. Germline V gives CDR1 GTSNPN, CDR2 SVGIG (reference sequence). This CDR3 has 15 residues. V dropped 1 base and J dropped 4; count of bases not matched to a gene: 6. In DNA form, the CDR3 reads TGTGCCTGGAGTGCCTCGGGGGGGGGTTACAATGAGCAGTTCTTC. Translating it yields CAWSASGGGYNEQFF.

The V call is TRBV11-1, the J call TRBJ2-1; 12 bases line up with TRBD2. V shed 3 bases, J shed 9 bases, and the junction held 6 bases outside the gene matches. The CDR3 totals 15 residues. Germline loops: CDR1 SGHAT, CDR2 FQDESV (reference sequence). In DNA form, the CDR3 reads TGTGCCAGCAGCTTTGTAACTAGCGGGAGGAGTGAGCAGTTCTTC. It is translated as CASSFVTSGRSEQFF.

This rearrangement joins TRBV29-1 to TRBJ2-1; 9 bases match TRBD2. CDR1 SQVTM and CDR2 ANQGSEA come from the germline V gene. V shed 0 bases, J shed 7 bases, and the junction held 7 bases outside the gene matches. This CDR3 is 15 amino acids long. The DNA of the CDR3 is TGCAGCGTTGAAGATATTAGCGGGAGACCTAATGAGCAGTTCTTC. It specifies CSVEDISGRPNEQFF.

The J gene is TRBJ1-3, the V gene TRBV28; D ambiguous. The CDR3 totals 11 residues. CDR1 and CDR2 from the germline V gene are MDHEN and SYDVKM. V was clipped by 10 bases and J by 4 bases, with 8 bases between them. The CDR3: CATRRGNTIYF. The CDR3 DNA follows: TGTGCCACCCGGCGGGGAAACACCATATATTTT. The full variable domain, with the rest looked up from reference TRBV28 and TRBJ1-3, is DVKVTQSSRYLVKRTGEKVFLECVQDMDHENMFWYRQDPGLGLRLIYFSYDVKMKEKGDIPEGYSVSREKKERFSLILESASTNQTSMYLCATRRGNTIYFGEGSWLTVV.

The rearrangement uses TRBV6-4 and TRBJ1-2; D remains unclear. Germline V gene sequence: CDR1 MRHNA, CDR2 SNTAGT. This CDR3 comprises 12 residues. V was cut by 2 bases and J by 3 bases, with 4 bases left in between. The CDR3 spells CASSDSDYGYTF. The CDR3 DNA reads as TGTGCCAGCAGTGACAGCGACTATGGCTACACCTTC.

The chain uses TRBV6-5 and TRBJ2-7; 8 bases fit TRBD2. Germline loops: CDR1 MNHEY, CDR2 SVGAGI. V trimming: 0 bases; J trimming: 4 bases; junction bases outside the gene matches: 5. The CDR3 covers 15 residues. In nucleotides, the CDR3 is TGTGCCAGCAGTTACTCAGCGGGAGCAGGGTACGAGCAGTACTTC. Translation: CASSYSAGAGYEQYF.

The rearrangement links TRBV30 to TRBJ1-1; no reliable D call. V was clipped by 5 bases and J by 5 bases, with 15 bases between them. Germline CDR1 reads GTSNPN; CDR2 reads SVGIG (reference sequence). The CDR3 totals 13 residues. As DNA, the CDR3 is TGTGCCTGGGCCCCGGGAATTGGGACTGAAGCTTTCTTT. It yields the protein CAWAPGIGTEAFF.

The J gene is TRBJ2-1, the V gene TRBV11-2; 9 bases line up with TRBD2. Looked up from germline, CDR1 is SGHAT and CDR2 is FQNNGV. V gave up 5 bases and J gave up 10 bases; unmatched junction bases: 9. This CDR3 comprises 14 residues. CDR3 residues: CASSPSGGIGEQFF. The CDR3 DNA is TGTGCCAGCAGCCCCAGCGGGGGGATAGGGGAGCAGTTCTTC.

The chain carries TRBV7-6 and TRBJ1-4, with D possibly being TRBD1 (6 bases). There are 12 residues in the CDR3. CDR1 SGHVS and CDR2 FNYEAQ come from the germline V gene. With 11 bases removed from V and 4 bases from J, the gap between germline ends came to 11 bases. The CDR3 loop is CAVQGFNEKLFF. The DNA for the CDR3 is TGTGCCGTTCAGGGGTTTAATGAAAAACTGTTTTTT. Filled out from reference TRBV7-6 and TRBJ1-4, the complete variable domain reads GAGVSQSPRYKVTKRGQDVALRCDPISGHVSLYWYRQALGQGPEFLTYFNYEAQQDKSGLPNDRFSAERPEGSISTLTIQRTEQRDSAMYRCAVQGFNEKLFFGSGTQLSVL.